This section outlines one T cell receptor beta chain sequence together with its context. Its antigen is still unknown. Relative to the germline gene, one junction end is altered; a read error may explain this. The hyperthyroidism patients, aged 18 to 65, had been newly diagnosed, with under 2 months' duration. Symptoms, serum thyroxine and TRAb, thyroid ultrasound, and orbital computed tomography formed the diagnostic basis. The sample comes from a study of Graves' ophthalmopathy and Graves' hyperthyroidism. Study-level points and caveats: Using a 13-signature model, the authors split ophthalmopathy from stable hyperthyroidism, with under 90% sensitivity and around 76% specificity.

For repertoire sequencing, the TCR beta CDR3 regions were amplified from RNA transcripts. First-round RT-PCR employed HTBI primers, with a second-round multiplex PCR after it. TCRdb independently ran MiXCR on the multiplex PCR reads; one entry per CDR3 protein. Among around 1.1 million distinct CDR3 sequences listed, roughly 35% were seen once. The CDR3 has 16 residues. The chain has TRBV12-3 or TRBV12-4 and TRBJ1-4; TRBD1 agrees at 8 bases. Sequenced sample: peripheral blood or thyroid tissue (not recorded which). The TCR sequence derives from an adult man with Graves' hyperthyroidism. The CDR3 sequence: CAGSSAQGATNEKLFF. In nucleotides, the CDR3 is TGTGCCGGCAGTTCCGCCCAGGGGGCGACTAATGAAAAACTGTTTTTT.